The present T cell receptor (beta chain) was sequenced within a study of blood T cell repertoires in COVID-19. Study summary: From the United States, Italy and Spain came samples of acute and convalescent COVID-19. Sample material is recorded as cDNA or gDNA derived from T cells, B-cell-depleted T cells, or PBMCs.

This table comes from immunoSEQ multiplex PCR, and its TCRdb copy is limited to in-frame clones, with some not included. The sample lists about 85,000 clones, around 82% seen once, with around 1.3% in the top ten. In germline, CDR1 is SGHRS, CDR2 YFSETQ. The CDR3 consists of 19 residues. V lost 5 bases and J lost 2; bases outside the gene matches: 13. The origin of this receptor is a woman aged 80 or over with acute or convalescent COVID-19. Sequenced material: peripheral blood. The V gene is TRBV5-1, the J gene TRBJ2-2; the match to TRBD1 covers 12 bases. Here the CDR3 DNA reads TGCGCCAGCAGTCCCACCGGGACAGGGGGCGCGGGTAACACCGGGGAGCTGTTTTTT. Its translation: CASSPTGTGGAGNTGELFF.